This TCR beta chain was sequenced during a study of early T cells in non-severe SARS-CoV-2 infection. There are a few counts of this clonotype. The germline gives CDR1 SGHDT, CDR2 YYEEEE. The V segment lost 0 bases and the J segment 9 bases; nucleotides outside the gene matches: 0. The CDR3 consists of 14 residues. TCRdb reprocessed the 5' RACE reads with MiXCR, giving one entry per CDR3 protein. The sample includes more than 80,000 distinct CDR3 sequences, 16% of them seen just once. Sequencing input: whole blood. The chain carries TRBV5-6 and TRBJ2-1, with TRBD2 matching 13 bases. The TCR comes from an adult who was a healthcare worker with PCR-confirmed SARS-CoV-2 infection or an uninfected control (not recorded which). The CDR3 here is CASSLGTSGSEQFF. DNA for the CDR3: TGTGCCAGCAGCTTGGGGACTAGCGGGAGTGAGCAGTTCTTC.